One and the same sample provided the 14 T cell receptor beta chains below, sequenced in a study of T cells in Graves' hyperthyroidism and ophthalmopathy. Template material for amplifying TCR beta CDR3 regions consisted of RNA transcripts. Researchers ran a first-round RT-PCR on the TCR CDR3 using the HTBI primer set. TCRdb processed the multiplex PCR reads anew with MiXCR; each CDR3 protein has one entry. This table holds hundreds of thousands of distinct CDR3 sequences, less than 25% found once. Sequencing was carried out using blood. These receptors all come from a man aged 30 to 39 with Graves' ophthalmopathy.

The chain couples TRBV3-1 to TRBJ2-3; 8 bases match TRBD2. The CDR3 totals 16 residues. The ends lost 6 bases at V and 2 bases at J; junction bases unmatched: 10. From germline, CDR1 is LGHDT and CDR2 YNNKEL (reference sequence). DNA of the CDR3: TGTGCCAGCAGTCCCGGAGCGGGAGACTTCACAGATACGCAGTATTTT. This gives the protein CASSPGAGDFTDTQYF.

This clonotype occurred a few times. V usage is TRBV10-1 and J usage is TRBJ2-1; D is perhaps TRBD1 or TRBD2 (5 bases each). Germline V gives CDR1 WNHNN, CDR2 SYGVQD (reference sequence). The CDR3 covers 15 residues. Deletions cut 4 bases from V and 3 bases from J, with 13 bases between. For the CDR3, the DNA is TGCGCCAGCAGTGGATCGGGAAGGGGCTACAATGAGCAGTTCTTC. It codes for CASSGSGRGYNEQFF.

This clonotype was counted many times. This sequence joins TRBV15 and TRBJ1-1, with D possibly matching TRBD1 (6 bases). This CDR3 contains 16 residues. Germline V gene sequence: CDR1 LNHNV, CDR2 YYDKDF (reference sequence). Trimming removed 1 base at V and 1 base at J, with 13 bases between. The CDR3 loop reads CATSRVGAGQNTEAFF. CDR3 nucleotides: TGTGCCACCAGCAGAGTGGGGGCAGGGCAGAACACTGAAGCTTTCTTT.

This clonotype was seen many times. The chain couples TRBV7-2 to TRBJ2-7; 9 bases are shared with TRBD2. Germline V gene sequence: CDR1 SGHTA, CDR2 FQGNSA. V lost 1 base to trimming and J lost 3 bases; unmatched junction nucleotides: 13. The CDR3 sequence is 18 residues long. The CDR3 DNA is TGTGCCAGCAGCTTAGTCCCTGTTCCTAGCGGGAACTACTACGAGCAGTACTTC. As protein: CASSLVPVPSGNYYEQYF.

This chain uses TRBV5-6 with TRBJ1-2; D is possibly TRBD1 (6 bases). Trimming took 1 base from V and 2 from J, leaving 12 bases between them. Germline lookup yields CDR1 SGHDT and CDR2 YYEEEE. The CDR3 covers 15 residues. CDR3 DNA sequence: TGTGCCAGCAGCTTGCGGGACACTCGAAACTATGGCTACACCTTC. It specifies CASSLRDTRNYGYTF. Drawing the rest from reference TRBV5-6 and TRBJ1-2, the complete variable domain is DAGVTQSPTHLIKTRGQQVTLRCSPKSGHDTVSWYQQALGQGPQFIFQYYEEEERQRGNFPDRFSGHQFPNYSSELNVNALLLGDSALYLCASSLRDTRNYGYTFGSGTRLTVV.

This chain joins TRBV29-1 and TRBJ1-1; 9 nucleotides line up with TRBD1. With 6 bases clipped from V and 4 bases from J, the junction kept 6 bases outside the gene matches. The length of the CDR3 is 13 residues. Looked up from germline, CDR1 is SQVTM and CDR2 is ANQGSEA. The CDR3 sequence is CSVGDRAGTEAFF. The DNA of the CDR3 is TGCAGCGTCGGGGACAGGGCGGGCACTGAAGCTTTCTTT.

The J gene is TRBJ1-6, the V gene TRBV7-9; 7 bases agree with TRBD1. V was clipped by 5 bases and J by 10 bases; unmatched bases: 8. CDR1 SEHNR and CDR2 FQNEAQ come from the germline V gene (reference sequence). The CDR3 spans 14 residues. CDR3: CASSRRTGRSPLHF. Here the CDR3 DNA reads TGTGCCAGCAGCCGTCGGACAGGCAGGTCACCCCTCCACTTT.

This clonotype was recorded many times. V gene TRBV20-1 combines with J gene TRBJ2-1; TRBD2 matches 8 bases. Germline V gene sequence: CDR1 DFQATT, CDR2 SNEGSKA (reference sequence). V was pared by 1 base and J by 3 bases, with 8 bases of the junction left unmatched. The CDR3 loop spans 16 amino acids. CDR3 sequence: CSARGAGSGIYNEQFF. The CDR3 bases are TGCAGTGCTAGAGGAGCGGGTAGCGGGATCTACAATGAGCAGTTCTTC.

The chain links TRBV11-2 to TRBJ2-1; D not certain. This CDR3 is built from 11 residues. Germline V CDR1 and CDR2: SGHAT, FQNNGV. V shed 4 bases and J shed 8 bases, with 6 bases lying between them. The CDR3 loop is CASSSGYEQFF. DNA for the CDR3: TGTGCCAGCAGCTCCGGATATGAGCAGTTCTTC.

CDR3 amino acids: CASSEPAEPSSYNEQFF. The CDR3 DNA follows: TGTGCCAGCAGTGAACCAGCAGAGCCTAGCTCCTACAATGAGCAGTTCTTC. The chain links TRBV6-1 to TRBJ2-1; D gene uncertain. The CDR3 extends over 17 amino acids. Per germline, CDR1 MNHNS and CDR2 SASEGT. V was shortened by 2 bases and J by 0 bases, with 14 bases between the two germline ends.

This clonotype was counted many times. The chain couples TRBV5-1 to TRBJ2-1, with 9 bases matching TRBD1. Per germline, CDR1 SGHRS and CDR2 YFSETQ. The V gene end was trimmed by 4 bases and the J gene end by 7 bases; junction bases not matched to a gene: 9. The CDR3 has 15 residues. The CDR3 DNA sequence: TGCGCCAGCAGCCCGCCCGGGACAGGGAGGAATGAGCAGTTCTTC. Translated: CASSPPGTGRNEQFF. Filled out from reference TRBV5-1 and TRBJ2-1, the complete variable domain reads KAGVTQTPRYLIKTRGQQVTLSCSPISGHRSVSWYQQTPGQGLQFLFEYFSETQRNKGNFPGRFSGRQFSNSRSEMNVSTLELGDSALYLCASSPPGTGRNEQFFGPGTRLTVL.

In its sample, this clonotype was seen a few times. This chain uses TRBV6-2 or TRBV6-3 with TRBJ2-7, with D tentatively TRBD2 (5 bases). This CDR3 spans 15 amino acids. Deletions cut 7 bases from V and 3 bases from J, with 19 bases between. Germline values: CDR1 MNHEY, CDR2 SVGEGT. This chain's CDR3 is CASIGEPPSRYEQYF. CDR3 nucleotides: TGTGCCAGCATCGGGGAGCCCCCGTCTCGCTACGAGCAGTACTTC.

The rearrangement uses TRBV5-5 and TRBJ1-1; D is unclear. This CDR3 is 15 amino acids long. The germline V gene encodes CDR1 SGHKS and CDR2 YYEKEE (reference sequence). The ends were cut back, 4 bases at V and 0 bases at J, with 13 bases in the middle. The CDR3 spells CASSRTTEMNTEAFF. DNA for the CDR3: TGTGCCAGCAGCAGAACAACTGAAATGAACACTGAAGCTTTCTTT.

Of note for this clonotype: With a much larger clone just one base away, this may be a read error. No conserved phenylalanine or tryptophan ends this CDR3, so it is likely a read error. CDR3 coding DNA: TGTGCCAGCCTAGGGCTTCGAGAGACCCAGTACCTC. This gives the protein CASLGLRETQYL. The chain uses TRBV2 and TRBJ2-5; no clear D gene. The CDR3 is 12 amino acids. Per the germline V gene, CDR1 is SNHLY and CDR2 is FYNNEI. V lost 8 bases and J lost 4, with 11 bases in between.